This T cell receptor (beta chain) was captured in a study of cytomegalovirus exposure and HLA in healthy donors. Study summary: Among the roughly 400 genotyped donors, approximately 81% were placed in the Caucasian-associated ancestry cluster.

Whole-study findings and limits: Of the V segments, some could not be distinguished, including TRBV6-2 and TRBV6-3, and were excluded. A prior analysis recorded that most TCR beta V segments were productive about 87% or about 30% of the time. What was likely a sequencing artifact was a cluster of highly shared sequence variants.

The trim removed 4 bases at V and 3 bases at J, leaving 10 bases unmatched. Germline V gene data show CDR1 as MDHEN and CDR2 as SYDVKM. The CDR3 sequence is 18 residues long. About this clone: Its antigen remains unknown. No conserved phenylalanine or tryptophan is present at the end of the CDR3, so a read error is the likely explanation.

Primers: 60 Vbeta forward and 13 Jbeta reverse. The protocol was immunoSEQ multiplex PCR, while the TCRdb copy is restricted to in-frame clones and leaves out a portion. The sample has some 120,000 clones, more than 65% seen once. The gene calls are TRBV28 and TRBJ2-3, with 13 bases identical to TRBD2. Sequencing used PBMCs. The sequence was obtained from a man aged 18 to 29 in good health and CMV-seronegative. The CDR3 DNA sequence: TGTGCCAGCAGTTCCCCCTACGGACTAGCGGGGGAAACAGATACGCAGTATCTT. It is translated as CASSSPYGLAGETDTQYL.